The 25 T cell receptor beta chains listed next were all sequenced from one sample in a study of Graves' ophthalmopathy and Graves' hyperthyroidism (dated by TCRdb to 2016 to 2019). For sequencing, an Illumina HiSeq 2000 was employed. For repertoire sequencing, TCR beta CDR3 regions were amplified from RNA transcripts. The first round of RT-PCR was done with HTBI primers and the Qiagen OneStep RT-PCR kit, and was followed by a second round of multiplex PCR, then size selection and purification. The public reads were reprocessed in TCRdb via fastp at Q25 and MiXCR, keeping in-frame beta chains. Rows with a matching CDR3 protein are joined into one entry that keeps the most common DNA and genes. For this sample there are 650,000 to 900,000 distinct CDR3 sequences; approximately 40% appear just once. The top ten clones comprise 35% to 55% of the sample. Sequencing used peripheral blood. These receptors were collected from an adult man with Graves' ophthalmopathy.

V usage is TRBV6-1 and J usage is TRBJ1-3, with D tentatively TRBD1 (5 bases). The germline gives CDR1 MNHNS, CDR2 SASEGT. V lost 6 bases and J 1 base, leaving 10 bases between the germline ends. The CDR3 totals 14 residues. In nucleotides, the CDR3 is TGTGCCAGCAGCGCCGACAGTTCTGGAAACACCATATATTTT. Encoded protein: CASSADSSGNTIYF.

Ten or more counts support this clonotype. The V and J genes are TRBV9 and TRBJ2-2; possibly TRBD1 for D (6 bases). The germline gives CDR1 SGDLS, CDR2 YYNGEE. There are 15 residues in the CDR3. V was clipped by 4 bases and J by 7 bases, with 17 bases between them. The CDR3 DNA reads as TGTGCCAGCAGCTATGGACAGCTAGTGGACGGGGAGCTGTTTTTT. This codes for CASSYGQLVDGELFF.

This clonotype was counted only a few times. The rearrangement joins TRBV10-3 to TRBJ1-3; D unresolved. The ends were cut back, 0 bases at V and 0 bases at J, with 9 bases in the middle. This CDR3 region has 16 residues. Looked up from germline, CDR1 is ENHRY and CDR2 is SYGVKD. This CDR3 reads CAISESPGYSGNTIYF. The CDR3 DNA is TGTGCCATCAGTGAGTCCCCAGGTTACTCTGGAAACACCATATATTTT.

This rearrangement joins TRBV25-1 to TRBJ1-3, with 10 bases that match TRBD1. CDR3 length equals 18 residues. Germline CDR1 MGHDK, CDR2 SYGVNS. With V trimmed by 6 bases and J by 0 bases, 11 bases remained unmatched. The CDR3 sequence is CASSQGSGQGLSGNTIYF. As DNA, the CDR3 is TGTGCCAGCAGCCAGGGCTCGGGACAGGGGCTCTCTGGAAACACCATATATTTT.

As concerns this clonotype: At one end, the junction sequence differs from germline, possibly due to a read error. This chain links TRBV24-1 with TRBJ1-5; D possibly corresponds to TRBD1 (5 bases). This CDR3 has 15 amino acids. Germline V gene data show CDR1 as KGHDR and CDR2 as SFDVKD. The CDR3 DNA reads TGTGCCAGCAGTTTTTACGGGGCTGACAATCAGCCCCAGCATTTT. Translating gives CASSFYGADNQPQHF.

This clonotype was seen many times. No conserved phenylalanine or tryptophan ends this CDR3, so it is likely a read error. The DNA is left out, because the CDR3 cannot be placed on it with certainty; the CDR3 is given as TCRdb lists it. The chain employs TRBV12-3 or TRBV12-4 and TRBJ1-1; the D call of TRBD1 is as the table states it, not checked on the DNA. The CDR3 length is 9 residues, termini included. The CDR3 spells CASSSPTVY.

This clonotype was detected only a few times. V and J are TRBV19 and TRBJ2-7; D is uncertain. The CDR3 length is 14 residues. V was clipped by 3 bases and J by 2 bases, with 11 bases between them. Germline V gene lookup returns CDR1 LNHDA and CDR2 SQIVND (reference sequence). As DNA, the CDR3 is TGTGCCAGTAGTATCCTGCGTGGGCCCTACGAGCAGTACTTC. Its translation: CASSILRGPYEQYF.

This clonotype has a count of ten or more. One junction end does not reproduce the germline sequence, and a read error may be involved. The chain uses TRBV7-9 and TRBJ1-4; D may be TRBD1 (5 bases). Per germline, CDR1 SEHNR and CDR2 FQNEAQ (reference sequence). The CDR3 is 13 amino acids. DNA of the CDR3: TGTGCCAGCAGCCCCGGGCTTGGGGCTTACATGACTTTT. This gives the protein CASSPGLGAYMTF.

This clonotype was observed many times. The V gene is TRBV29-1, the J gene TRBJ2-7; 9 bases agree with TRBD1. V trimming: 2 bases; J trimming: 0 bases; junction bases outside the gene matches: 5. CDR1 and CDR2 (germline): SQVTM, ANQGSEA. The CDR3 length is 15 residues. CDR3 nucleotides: TGCAGCGTTGAACCGGGGGACAGGGCCTCCTACGAGCAGTACTTC. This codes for CSVEPGDRASYEQYF.

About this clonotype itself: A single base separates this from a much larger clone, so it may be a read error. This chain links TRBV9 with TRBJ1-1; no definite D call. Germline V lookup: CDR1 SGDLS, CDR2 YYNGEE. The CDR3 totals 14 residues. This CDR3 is CASSVGHVNTETFF. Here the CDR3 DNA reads TGTGCCAGCAGCGTAGGACACGTCAACACTGAAACTTTCTTT.

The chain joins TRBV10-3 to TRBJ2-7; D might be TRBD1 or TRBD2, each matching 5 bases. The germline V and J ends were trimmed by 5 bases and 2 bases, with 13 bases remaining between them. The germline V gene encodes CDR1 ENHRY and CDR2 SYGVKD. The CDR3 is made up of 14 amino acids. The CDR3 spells CAISYGTKTYEQYF. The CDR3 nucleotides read TGTGCCATCAGTTACGGGACCAAGACCTACGAGCAGTACTTC.

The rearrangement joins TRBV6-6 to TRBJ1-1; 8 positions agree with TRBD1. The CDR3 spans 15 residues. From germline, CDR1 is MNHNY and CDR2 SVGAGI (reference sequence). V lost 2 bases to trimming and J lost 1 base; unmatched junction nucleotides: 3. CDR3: CASSYQGATNTEAFF. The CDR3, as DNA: TGTGCCAGCAGTTACCAGGGGGCGACGAACACTGAAGCTTTCTTT.

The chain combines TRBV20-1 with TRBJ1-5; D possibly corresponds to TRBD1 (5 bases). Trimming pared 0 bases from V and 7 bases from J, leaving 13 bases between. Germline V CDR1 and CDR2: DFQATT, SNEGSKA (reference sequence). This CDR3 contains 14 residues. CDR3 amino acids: CSARDQEGLQPQHF. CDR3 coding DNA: TGCAGTGCTAGAGATCAGGAGGGACTACAGCCCCAGCATTTT.

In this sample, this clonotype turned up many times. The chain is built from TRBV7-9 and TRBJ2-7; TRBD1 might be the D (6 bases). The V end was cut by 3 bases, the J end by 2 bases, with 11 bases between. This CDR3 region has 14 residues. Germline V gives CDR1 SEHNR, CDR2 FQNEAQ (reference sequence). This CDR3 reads CASSFQTGTYEQYF. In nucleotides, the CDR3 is TGTGCCAGCAGCTTTCAAACAGGGACCTACGAGCAGTACTTC. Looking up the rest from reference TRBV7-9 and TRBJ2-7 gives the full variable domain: DTGVSQNPRHKITKRGQNVTFRCDPISEHNRLYWYRQTLGQGPEFLTYFQNEAQLEKSRLLSDRFSAERPKGSFSTLEIQRTEQGDSAMYLCASSFQTGTYEQYFGPGTRLTVT.

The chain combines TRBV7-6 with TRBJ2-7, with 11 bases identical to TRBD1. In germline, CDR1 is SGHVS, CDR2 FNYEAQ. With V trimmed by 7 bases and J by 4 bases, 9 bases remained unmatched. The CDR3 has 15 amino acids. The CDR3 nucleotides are TGTGCCAGCACCAAATTCGGGACAGGGGGTTACGAGCAGTACTTC. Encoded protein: CASTKFGTGGYEQYF.

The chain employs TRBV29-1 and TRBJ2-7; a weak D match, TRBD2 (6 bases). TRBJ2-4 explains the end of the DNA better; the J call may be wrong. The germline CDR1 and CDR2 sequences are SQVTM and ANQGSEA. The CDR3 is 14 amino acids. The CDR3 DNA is TGCAGCGCCCGTGGGGGGACCACCAAAAACATTCAGTACTTC. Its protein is CSARGGTTKNIQYF.

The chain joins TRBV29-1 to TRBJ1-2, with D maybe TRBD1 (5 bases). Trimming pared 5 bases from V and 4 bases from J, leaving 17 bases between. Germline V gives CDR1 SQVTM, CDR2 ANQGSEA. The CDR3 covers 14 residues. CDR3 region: CSVLGTGESYGYTF. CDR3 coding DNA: TGCAGCGTTCTGGGGACCGGGGAGTCCTATGGCTACACCTTC.

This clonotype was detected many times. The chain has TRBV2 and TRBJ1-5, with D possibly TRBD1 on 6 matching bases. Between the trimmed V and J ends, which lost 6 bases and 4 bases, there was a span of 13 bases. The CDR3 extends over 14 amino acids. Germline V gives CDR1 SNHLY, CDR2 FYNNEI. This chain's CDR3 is CASRNGRGNQPQHF. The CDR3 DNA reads TGTGCCAGCAGAAACGGCAGGGGAAATCAGCCCCAGCATTTT.

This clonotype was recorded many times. CDR3 in amino acids: CASSIWTGYEQYF. CDR3 DNA: TGTGCCAGCAGCATCTGGACGGGCTACGAGCAGTACTTC. V is TRBV7-3 and J is TRBJ2-7; D call uncertain. Germline V gene lookup returns CDR1 SGHTA and CDR2 FQGTGA. The CDR3 loop spans 13 amino acids. The V end was cut by 5 bases, the J end by 3 bases, with 11 bases between.

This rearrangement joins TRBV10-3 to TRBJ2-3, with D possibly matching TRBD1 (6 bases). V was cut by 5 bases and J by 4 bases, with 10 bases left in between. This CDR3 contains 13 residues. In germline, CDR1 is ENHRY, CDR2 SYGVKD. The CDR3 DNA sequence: TGTGCCATCAGTACAGGGTACGCAGATACGCAGTATTTT. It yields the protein CAISTGYADTQYF.

CDR3: CATSDPGTGGNYGYTF. CDR3 DNA: TGTGCCACCAGTGACCCAGGGACAGGGGGCAACTATGGCTACACCTTC. V and J are TRBV24-1 and TRBJ1-2; the match to TRBD1 covers 12 bases. The germline gives CDR1 KGHDR, CDR2 SFDVKD. The CDR3 is 16 amino acids. With 4 bases clipped from V and 2 bases from J, the junction kept 4 bases outside the gene matches.

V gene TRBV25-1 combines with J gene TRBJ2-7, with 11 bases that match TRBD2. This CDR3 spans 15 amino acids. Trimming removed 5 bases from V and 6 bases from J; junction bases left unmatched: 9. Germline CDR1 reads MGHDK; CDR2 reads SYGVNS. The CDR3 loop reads CASSRSGRGLSEQYF. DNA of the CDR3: TGTGCCAGCAGTCGTAGCGGGAGGGGTTTGAGCGAGCAGTACTTC.

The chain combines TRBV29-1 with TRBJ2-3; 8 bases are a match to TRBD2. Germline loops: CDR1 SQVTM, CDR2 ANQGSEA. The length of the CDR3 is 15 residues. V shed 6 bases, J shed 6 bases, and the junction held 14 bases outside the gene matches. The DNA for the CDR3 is TGCAGCGTGGGGGTTGTGAGCGGGAGTACGGATACGCAGTATTTT. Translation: CSVGVVSGSTDTQYF.

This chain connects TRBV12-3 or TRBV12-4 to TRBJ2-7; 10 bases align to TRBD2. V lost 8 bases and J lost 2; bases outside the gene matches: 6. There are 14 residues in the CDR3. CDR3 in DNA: TGTGCCAGCGGGGGAACTAGCGGGACCTACGAGCAGTACTTC. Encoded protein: CASGGTSGTYEQYF.

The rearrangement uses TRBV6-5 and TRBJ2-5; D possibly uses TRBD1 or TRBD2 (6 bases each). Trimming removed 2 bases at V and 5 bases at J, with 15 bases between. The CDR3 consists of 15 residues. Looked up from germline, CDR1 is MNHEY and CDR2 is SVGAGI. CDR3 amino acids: CASSYHVGGLETQYF. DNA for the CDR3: TGTGCCAGCAGTTACCACGTCGGGGGCTTGGAGACCCAGTACTTC.